This T cell receptor (beta chain) was identified in a study of control samples from healthy donors and cancer patients. The CDR3 runs 13 residues. Germline CDR1 reads MNHEY; CDR2 reads SMNVEV (reference sequence). V lost 5 bases, J lost 1 base, and 8 bases lay in between. Measured with immunoSEQ multiplex PCR; TCRdb has only the in-frame clones, and not every one. The data hold about 71,000 clones, with 89% observed a single time. The TCR was taken from a man in his 60s with lung cancer. The chain has TRBV27 and TRBJ2-5, with unresolved D. Sequenced sample: PBMCs. CDR3 region: CASSRRTQETQYF. The CDR3 coding sequence is TGTGCCAGCAGTAGACGGACCCAAGAGACCCAGTACTTC.